Below, one TCR beta chain is given with its context. The data were produced by immunoSEQ multiplex PCR, yet TCRdb's version contains in-frame clones alone and is incomplete. The top ten clones hold over 0.7% of a sample with approximately 480,000 clones, about 91% of them seen once. This sample was taken from a study of blood T cell repertoires in COVID-19. At the level of the study: Sources were T cells, B-cell-depleted T cells, or PBMCs; the material itself was cDNA or gDNA.

A Seattle source enrolled patients during active infection and followed them longitudinally. CDR3 length equals 15 residues. The V end lost 0 bases, the J end lost 6 bases, and 14 bases lay between the germline ends. Germline CDR1 KGHSH, CDR2 LQKENI. Sequencing input: peripheral blood. V is TRBV18 and J is TRBJ1-1, with TRBD1 as a possible D gene (5 bases). This TCR was sampled from a young man with COVID-19, enrolled during active disease. The CDR3 nucleotides read TGTGCCAGCTCACCACCGTCCGCCACGGGGGCTGAAGCTTTCTTT. Its protein product is CASSPPSATGAEAFF.